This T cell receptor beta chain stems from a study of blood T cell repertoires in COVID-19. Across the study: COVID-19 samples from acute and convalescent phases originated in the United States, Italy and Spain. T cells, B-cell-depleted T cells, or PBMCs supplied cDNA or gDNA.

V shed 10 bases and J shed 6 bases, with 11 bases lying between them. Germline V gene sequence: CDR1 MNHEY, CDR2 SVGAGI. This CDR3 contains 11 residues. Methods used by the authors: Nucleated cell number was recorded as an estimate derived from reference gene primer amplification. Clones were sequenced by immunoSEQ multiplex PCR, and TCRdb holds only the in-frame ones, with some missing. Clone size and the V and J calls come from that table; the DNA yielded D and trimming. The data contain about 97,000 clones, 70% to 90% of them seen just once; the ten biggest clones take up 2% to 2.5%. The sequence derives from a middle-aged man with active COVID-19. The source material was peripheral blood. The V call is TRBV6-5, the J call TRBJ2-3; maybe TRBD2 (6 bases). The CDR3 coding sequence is TGTGCCACAACGGAGGGGGATACGCAGTATTTT. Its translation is CATTEGDTQYF.